This TCR beta chain was recorded in a study of neurological immune-mediated disorders. Study conclusions and caveats: Private repertoires in all groups were suggested by the absence of shared CDR3 amino acid sequences among expanded clones across subjects.

It was from 2 million PBMCs stored at -80 C that the unsorted libraries were obtained. In TCRdb, the 5' RACE reads were re-called with MiXCR into one record per CDR3 protein. The repertoire holds about 36,000 distinct CDR3 sequences, with about 9.3% as singletons. This clonotype appeared many times. Its specificity is not known. The germline V gene has CDR1 DFQATT and CDR2 SNEGSKA (reference sequence). CDR3 size: 14 residues. Trimming removed 5 bases from V and 5 bases from J, with 16 bases in between. Sequenced input: PBMCs. This sequence originates from a woman younger than 45 with HTLV-1-associated myelopathy (HAM/TSP). This sequence joins TRBV20-1 and TRBJ2-1; TRBD2 might be the D (7 bases). The CDR3 DNA reads TGCAGTGCTCATGGGGGGGGGCCCAACAATGAGCAGTTCTTC. Translating gives CSAHGGGPNNEQFF.